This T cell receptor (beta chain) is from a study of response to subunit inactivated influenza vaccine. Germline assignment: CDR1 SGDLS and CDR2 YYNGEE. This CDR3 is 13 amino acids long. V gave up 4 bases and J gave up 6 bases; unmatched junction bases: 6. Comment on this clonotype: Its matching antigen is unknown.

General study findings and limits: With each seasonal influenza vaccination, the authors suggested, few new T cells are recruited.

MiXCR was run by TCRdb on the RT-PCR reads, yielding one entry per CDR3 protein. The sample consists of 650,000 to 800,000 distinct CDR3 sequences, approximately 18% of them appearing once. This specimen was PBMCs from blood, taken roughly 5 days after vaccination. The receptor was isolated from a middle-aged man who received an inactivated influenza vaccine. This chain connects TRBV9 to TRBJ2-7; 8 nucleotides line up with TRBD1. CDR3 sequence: CASSRGQGVEQYF. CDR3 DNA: TGTGCCAGCAGCAGAGGACAGGGTGTCGAGCAGTACTTC. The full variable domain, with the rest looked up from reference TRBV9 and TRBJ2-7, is DSGVTQTPKHLITATGQRVTLRCSPRSGDLSVYWYQQSLDQGLQFLIQYYNGEERAKGNILERFSAQQFPDLHSELNLSSLELGDSALYFCASSRGQGVEQYFGPGTRLTVT.